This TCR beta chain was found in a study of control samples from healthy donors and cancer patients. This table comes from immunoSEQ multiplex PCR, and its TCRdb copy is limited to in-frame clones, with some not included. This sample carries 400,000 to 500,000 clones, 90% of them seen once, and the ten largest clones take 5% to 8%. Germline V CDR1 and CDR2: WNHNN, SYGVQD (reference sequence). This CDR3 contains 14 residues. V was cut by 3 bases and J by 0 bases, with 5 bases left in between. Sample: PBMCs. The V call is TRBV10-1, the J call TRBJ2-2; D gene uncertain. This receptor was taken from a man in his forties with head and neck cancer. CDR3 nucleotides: TGCGCCAGCAGTGACAGGTCGAACACCGGGGAGCTGTTTTTT. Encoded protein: CASSDRSNTGELFF.